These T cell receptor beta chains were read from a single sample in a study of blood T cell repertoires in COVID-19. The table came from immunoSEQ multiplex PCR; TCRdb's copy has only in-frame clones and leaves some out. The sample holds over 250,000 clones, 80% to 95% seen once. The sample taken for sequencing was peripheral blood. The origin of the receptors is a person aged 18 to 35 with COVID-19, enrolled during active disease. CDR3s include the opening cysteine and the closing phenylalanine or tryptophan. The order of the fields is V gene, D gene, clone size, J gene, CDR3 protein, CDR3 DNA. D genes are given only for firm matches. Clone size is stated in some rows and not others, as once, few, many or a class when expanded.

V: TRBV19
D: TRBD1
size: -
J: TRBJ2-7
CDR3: CASSRDRSYEQYF
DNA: TGTGCCAGTAGTAGGGACAGGTCCTACGAGCAGTACTTC

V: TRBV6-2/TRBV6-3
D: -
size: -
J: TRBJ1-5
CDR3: CASSSRQASGVNNQPQHF
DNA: TGTGCCAGCAGTAGCCGACAGGCCAGCGGAGTGAACAATCAGCCCCAGCATTTT

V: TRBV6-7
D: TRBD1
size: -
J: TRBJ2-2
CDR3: CASSYSSERGRPTGELFF
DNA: TGTGCCAGCAGTTACTCGTCTGAAAGGGGGCGCCCCACCGGGGAGCTGTTTTTT

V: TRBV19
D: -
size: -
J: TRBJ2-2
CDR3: CASSRRPGNTGELFF
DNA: TGTGCCAGTAGTAGGAGGCCCGGAAACACCGGGGAGCTGTTTTTT

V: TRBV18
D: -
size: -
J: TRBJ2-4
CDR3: CASSPSAKNIQYF
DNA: TGTGCCAGCTCACCGTCTGCCAAAAACATTCAGTACTTC

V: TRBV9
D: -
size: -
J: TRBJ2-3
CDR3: CASSTLADTQYF
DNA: TGTGCCAGCAGCACCTTAGCAGATACGCAGTATTTT

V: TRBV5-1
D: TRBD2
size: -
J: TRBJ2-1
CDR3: CASSFSTSAYNEQFF
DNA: TGCGCCAGCAGCTTCTCTACTAGCGCTTACAATGAGCAGTTCTTC

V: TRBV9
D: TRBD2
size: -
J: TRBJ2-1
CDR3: CASSFSGSDHNEQFF
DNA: TGTGCCAGCAGCTTTAGCGGGAGCGACCACAATGAGCAGTTCTTC

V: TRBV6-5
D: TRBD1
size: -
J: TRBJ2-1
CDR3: CASSYAGGQGGGEQFF
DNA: TGTGCCAGCAGTTACGCCGGGGGACAGGGTGGGGGTGAGCAGTTCTTC

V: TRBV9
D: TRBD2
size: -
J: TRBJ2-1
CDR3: CASSVAPSGSAFF
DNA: TGTGCCAGCAGCGTAGCGCCCAGCGGGAGTGCGTTCTTC

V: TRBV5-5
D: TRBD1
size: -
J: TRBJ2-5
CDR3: CASSLGGTGVGTQYF
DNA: TGTGCCAGCAGCTTGGGTGGGACAGGGGTAGGGACCCAGTACTTC

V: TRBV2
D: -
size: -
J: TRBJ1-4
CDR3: CATRDINEKLFF
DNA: TGTGCCACAAGGGACATCAATGAAAAACTGTTTTTT

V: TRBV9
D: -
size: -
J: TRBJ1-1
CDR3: CASSASSAGNTEAFF
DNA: TGTGCCAGCAGCGCTTCTAGTGCGGGAAACACTGAAGCTTTCTTT

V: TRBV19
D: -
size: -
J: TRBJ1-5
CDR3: CASTTLGNRAIAGQPQHF
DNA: TGTGCCAGTACCACCCTAGGGAACAGGGCGATTGCAGGTCAGCCCCAGCATTTT

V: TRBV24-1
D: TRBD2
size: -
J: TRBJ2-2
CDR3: CAIQRGREGTGELFF
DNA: TGTGCCATACAAAGGGGCAGGGAGGGCACCGGGGAGCTGTTTTTT

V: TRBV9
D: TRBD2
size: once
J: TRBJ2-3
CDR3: CASSVGRTSGSTDTQYF
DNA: TGTGCCAGCAGCGTAGGAAGGACTAGCGGGAGCACAGATACGCAGTATTTT

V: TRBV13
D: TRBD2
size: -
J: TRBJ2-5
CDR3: CASSLRTSGSEVRETQYF
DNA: TGTGCCAGCAGTCTCCGGACTAGCGGGAGTGAGGTTAGGGAGACCCAGTACTTC

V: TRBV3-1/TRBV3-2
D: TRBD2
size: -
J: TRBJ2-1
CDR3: CASSQDGAGTANEQFF
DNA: TGTGCCAGCAGCCAAGATGGAGCGGGGACCGCCAATGAGCAGTTCTTC

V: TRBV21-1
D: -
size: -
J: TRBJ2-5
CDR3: CAGNRGCETQYF
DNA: TGTGCCGGAAACAGGGGGTGTGAGACCCAGTACTTC

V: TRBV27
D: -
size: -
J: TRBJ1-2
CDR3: CASSSPGLSAYGYTF
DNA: TGTGCCAGCAGTTCGCCGGGACTCTCGGCCTATGGCTACACCTTC

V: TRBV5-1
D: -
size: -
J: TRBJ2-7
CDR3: CASSVHGSSYEQYF
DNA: TGCGCCAGCAGTGTCCACGGTAGCTCCTACGAGCAGTACTTC

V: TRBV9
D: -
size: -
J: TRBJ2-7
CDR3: CASSAVGGRSGEQYF
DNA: TGTGCCAGCAGCGCAGTAGGGGGACGGAGTGGCGAGCAGTACTTC

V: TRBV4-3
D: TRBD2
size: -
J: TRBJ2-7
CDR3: CASSQPGAGEQYF
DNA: TGCGCCAGCAGCCAACCGGGAGCGGGGGAGCAGTACTTC

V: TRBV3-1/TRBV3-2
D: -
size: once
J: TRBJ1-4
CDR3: CASSPRGLGEKLFF
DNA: TGTGCCAGCAGCCCCCGAGGACTAGGCGAAAAACTGTTTTTT

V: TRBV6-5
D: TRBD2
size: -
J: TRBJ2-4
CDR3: CASSYGLAVAKNIQYF
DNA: TGTGCCAGCAGTTACGGACTAGCGGTAGCCAAAAACATTCAGTACTTC

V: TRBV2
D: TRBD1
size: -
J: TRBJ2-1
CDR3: CATGTGDNEQFF
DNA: TGTGCCACCGGGACAGGGGATAATGAGCAGTTCTTC

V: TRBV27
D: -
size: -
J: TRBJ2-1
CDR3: CASSPWTVLFSYNEQFF
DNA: TGTGCCAGCAGTCCGTGGACTGTCCTTTTCTCCTACAATGAGCAGTTCTTC

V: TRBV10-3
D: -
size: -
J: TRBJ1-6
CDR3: CANTGTREIFDSPLHF
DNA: TGTGCCAACACCGGGACAAGGGAGATTTTCGATTCACCCCTCCACTTT

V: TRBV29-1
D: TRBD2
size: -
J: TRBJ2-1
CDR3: CSVVGLARTNEQFF
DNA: TGCAGCGTTGTGGGACTAGCGAGGACGAATGAGCAGTTCTTC

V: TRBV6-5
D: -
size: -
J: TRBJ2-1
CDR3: CASSPRLSSYNEQFF
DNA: TGTGCCAGCAGTCCCCGACTGAGCTCCTACAATGAGCAGTTCTTC

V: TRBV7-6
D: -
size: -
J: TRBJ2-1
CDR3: CASSLGRDYNEQFF
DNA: TGTGCCAGCAGCTTAGGGAGGGACTACAATGAGCAGTTCTTC

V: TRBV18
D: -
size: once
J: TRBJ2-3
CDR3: CASSPNRWSDTQYF
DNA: TGTGCCAGCTCACCCAATAGATGGTCAGATACGCAGTATTTT

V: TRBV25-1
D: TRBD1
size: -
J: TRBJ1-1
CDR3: CASSANPGQMNTEAFF
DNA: TGTGCCAGCAGTGCCAACCCGGGACAGATGAACACTGAAGCTTTCTTT

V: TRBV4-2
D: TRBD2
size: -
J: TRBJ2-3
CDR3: CASSPRTGGDTQYF
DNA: TGTGCCAGCAGCCCCCGGACCGGGGGGGATACGCAGTATTTT